This entry describes one T cell receptor beta chain. Which antigen it targets is not known. No base quality information exists; no much larger clone differs at one position. This record comes from a study of cytomegalovirus exposure and HLA in healthy donors (dated by TCRdb to the late 2010s). Background for the entire study: According to an earlier analysis of a few hundred of the donors, roughly 180 million T cells yielded some 120 million unique TCR beta sequences and 276 Gb of sequence data. Around 300 gigabases of sequencing data and approximately 84 million unique TCR sequences were included in an early release covering about 700 HLA-typed donors. A later analysis re-analyzed previously published TCR beta repertoires from approximately 700 donors and added high-resolution HLA genotyping to study TCR occurrence patterns. HLA typing included class I and class II loci at four-digit resolution. Every repertoire in the discovery cohort had been generated on one and the same sequencing platform. The study combined high-throughput TCR immunosequencing, statistical association of individual TCRs with disease status, and machine learning to predict cytomegalovirus infection status. A later genetic analysis used genome-wide SNP genotypes for about 60% of the roughly 700 donors, treating that subset as a discovery cohort. Rather than using new phenotypic data, the later analysis identified candidate immune exposures from TCR beta sequences and from how often those sequences occurred across donors. Donor age, sex, ethnicity and CMV serostatus were collected together with the repertoire data. Roughly five DR-DQ haplotypes were handled as single units for association and clustering because linkage in the cohort was strong. Of the roughly 400 genotyped donors, approximately 82% fell in the genetic ancestry cluster associated with self-reported Caucasian donors. Among around 400 genotyped donors of the cohort, an average of around 240,000 unique TCR beta nucleotide sequences was sequenced per donor, of which roughly 17% were non-productive. The number of donors typed differed by locus, with about 620-630 for A, B, C, DRB1 and DQB1, about 500 for DQA1, 600 to 610 for DPA1, and some 450 for DPB1. The aim of the study was to test whether cataloging public T cell receptors could identify signatures of past pathogen exposure. In addition to the first cohort of approximately 670 subjects, a separate validation cohort of 100 to 150 different subjects was used. To decide whether each TCR beta V gene segment behaved as functional or pseudogenic, an earlier analysis of some 570 of the donors relied on high-throughput TCR beta sequencing. Using immunosequencing, the study profiled T cell repertoires from about 620 subjects and related those repertoires to cytomegalovirus serostatus.

Results and caveats for the whole study, not just this receptor: In vitro tests confirmed that a few of the cytomegalovirus-associated TCR beta chains recognize cytomegalovirus antigens. A group of highly shared sequence variants was considered likely to be a technical artifact of the sequencing pipeline. In an earlier analysis of about 540 of the donors, most TCR beta V segments were observed in productive rearrangements about 90% or about 30% of the time, broadly matching IMGT annotations. It was suggested by the authors that the approach could potentially be generalized to other disease states and immunological phenotypes. Linkage disequilibrium might explain the correlated functional status among segregating V segments, but an unknown experimental factor could not be ruled out. An association between a missense DCLRE1C variant and V-gene and J-gene trimming of TCR beta chains was found in a later genetic analysis and replicated in an independent cohort. CMV serostatus was the only immune exposure information available for the cohort. Roughly uniform sequencing depth across donors was assumed in presence/absence analyses, although this assumption may not hold. The study gave a list of under 200 TCR beta chains associated with cytomegalovirus. According to a later analysis, most CMV-associated TCR beta chains appeared to be HLA-restricted, and the HLA associations seemed to be driven largely by CMV exposure. Across donors, most TCR sequences were observed very rarely, whereas some public TCRs were present in many individuals. A later analysis found that TCR association rates varied across HLA loci, with DRB1 alleles showing the most associated TCRs and HLA-C alleles the fewest. Cytomegalovirus status was reported to be diagnosed by the classifier with high specificity and sensitivity in both the original and validation cohorts. In this cohort, only TCR beta chains were sequenced, and detectable features were limited by the absence of alpha or paired-chain data. A further reported finding was that TCR beta sequences accurately predicted the HLA-A and HLA-B alleles for most subjects in the first cohort. Several of the top co-occurrence clusters appeared to be linked to parvovirus B19, influenza, CMV and Epstein-Barr virus, according to a later analysis. Because some donors lacked HLA typing at each locus, the association tests relied only on the typed subset. A later genetic analysis reported fewer N-insertions in productive TCRs among donors in an Asian-associated ancestry cluster than the 666-donor mean. Some IMGT-functional V segments, including TRBV6-2 and TRBV6-3, could not be distinguished by the 87-base-pair reads and were therefore excluded. In a later analysis, HLA-associated TCR beta chains showed more clonal expansion and lower generation probabilities than non-associated chains that were equally common. When HLA alleles, especially DR and DQ, strongly co-occurred, TCR associations were difficult to assign to individual alleles. The earlier analysis of 587 of the donors excluded over 15 rarely observed V segments, including chromosome 9 orphons, because counts were too low. At a false discovery rate of 0.05, a later analysis linked 16,000 or so TCR beta sequences to specific HLA alleles.

The cohort consisted of 666 healthy bone marrow donors. At the time of sampling, all cohort members were nominally healthy, though unrecorded immune exposures were likely present. The donor was CMV seronegative and belonged to the group of approximately 320 seronegative cohort members. Each donor provided a peripheral blood sample, and peripheral blood mononuclear cells were used for TCR beta sequencing. Genomic DNA was extracted from the blood cell samples with the Qiagen DNeasy Blood Extraction Kit. As encoded in the germline V gene (reference sequence), CDR1 is SEHNR while CDR2 is FQNEAQ. At the junction V is shortened by 8 bases and J by 1 base; bases outside the gene matches: 2. The CDR3 has 13 amino acids, counting the end cysteine and phenylalanine. Just the 39-base CDR3 DNA is kept, in frame starting at base 1. Library preparation used the immunoSEQ multiplex PCR assay. A mixture of 60 forward primers for TCR Vbeta segments and 13 reverse primers for TCR Jbeta segments was used in the multiplex PCR. A multiplex PCR assay on genomic DNA amplified the CDR3 region of rearranged TCR beta genes. Amplified TCR beta libraries were sequenced as 87-base-pair reads on the Illumina HiSeq System. The study's own analysis went as follows. Across the 670 or so repertoires, a later analysis counted 80 million or so unique TCR beta chains, roughly 11 million of which were shared by at least two donors. A nearest-neighbor algorithm error-corrected the raw reads and collapsed the reads into unique sequences, merging closely related sequences to remove PCR and sequencing errors. Alignment of CDR3 sequences to IMGT reference sequences was used to assign V, D and J gene segments. For a sequence to be retained, a match of at least six nucleotides to both a V gene segment and a J gene segment was required. A rearrangement counted as productive if the CDR3 had no stop codons and remained in frame with V and J, and every other rearrangement counted as non-productive. Following IMGT convention, CDR3 was defined as the stretch from the second conserved V-encoded cysteine up to the conserved J-encoded phenylalanine. In an earlier analysis of more than 550 of the donors, sequences lacking an unambiguous match to a single V gene segment were excluded. In an earlier analysis of about 590 of the donors, a V segment was called functional when productive rearrangements were above 56.7%, and segregating when the standard deviation between donors exceeded 5%. A statistical classification framework was built for diagnosing cytomegalovirus status from the catalog of TCR beta chain sequences. V and J gene assignment, in a later analysis, came from comparing TCR nucleotide sequences with IMGT/GENE-DB human TR gene sequences. Using the TCRdist pipeline, a later analysis assigned CDR3 sequences along with most-parsimonious VDJ recombination scenarios. In a later analysis, each TCR beta chain was defined by its CDR3 amino acid sequence together with its V-gene family, and reads lacking a unique V-gene family were excluded. As a way to deal with suspected cross-contamination and a sequencing artifact, a later analysis dropped 450 to 700 nucleotide sequences that were highly shared and had low generation probability. A later analysis calculated a clonal expansion index for each public chain from normalized within-repertoire ranks of inferred template counts. A later analysis computed generation probabilities with a VDJ recombination model fitted to out-of-frame rearrangements, and checked the results against IGoR. Hypergeometric tests were used in a later analysis to score TCR-TCR, TCR-HLA and TCR-CMV co-occurrence, with a repertoire-size bias correction applied to the TCR pairs. False discovery rates were estimated in a later analysis by permuting HLA or CMV assignments 20 times. A later analysis grouped co-occurring TCRs with DBSCAN, adding TCRdist sequence similarity when clustering within HLA-allele-positive subsets. Repertoires with fewer than 30,000 or more than 120,000 public chains were left out of co-occurrence clustering, as were five repertoires with anomalous nucleotide sharing. TCRdb mirrors the immuneACCESS table, restricted to in-frame sequences. Some clones are absent from its copies; in checked studies, under half trace to an unresolved V gene, and the reason for the others is unknown. The V and J calls and the clone size are those of that table, but D and trimming were determined from the DNA. The sample contains 150,000 to 200,000 clones, 79% of them found a single time. Jointly, the top ten make up roughly 1.6% of the sample.

The chain couples TRBV7-9 to TRBJ1-2, with TRBD1 matching 9 junction bases. The receptor was derived from a woman between 50 and 59 years old in good health and CMV-seronegative. The sequencing sample was made of PBMCs. The CDR3 reads CASGQGLNYGYTF. The nucleotides read TGTGCCAGCGGACAGGGGCTTAACTATGGCTACACCTTC.